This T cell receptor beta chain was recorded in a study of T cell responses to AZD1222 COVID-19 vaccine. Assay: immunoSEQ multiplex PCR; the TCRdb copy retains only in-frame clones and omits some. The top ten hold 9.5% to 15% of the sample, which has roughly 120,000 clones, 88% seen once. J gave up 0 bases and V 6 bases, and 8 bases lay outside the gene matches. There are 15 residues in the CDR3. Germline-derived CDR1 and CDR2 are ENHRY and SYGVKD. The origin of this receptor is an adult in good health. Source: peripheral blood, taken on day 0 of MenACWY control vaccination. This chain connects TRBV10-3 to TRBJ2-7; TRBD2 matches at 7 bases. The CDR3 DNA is TGTGCCATCAGGACGTCGGGGGGAACCTCCTACGAGCAGTACTTC. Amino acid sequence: CAIRTSGGTSYEQYF.